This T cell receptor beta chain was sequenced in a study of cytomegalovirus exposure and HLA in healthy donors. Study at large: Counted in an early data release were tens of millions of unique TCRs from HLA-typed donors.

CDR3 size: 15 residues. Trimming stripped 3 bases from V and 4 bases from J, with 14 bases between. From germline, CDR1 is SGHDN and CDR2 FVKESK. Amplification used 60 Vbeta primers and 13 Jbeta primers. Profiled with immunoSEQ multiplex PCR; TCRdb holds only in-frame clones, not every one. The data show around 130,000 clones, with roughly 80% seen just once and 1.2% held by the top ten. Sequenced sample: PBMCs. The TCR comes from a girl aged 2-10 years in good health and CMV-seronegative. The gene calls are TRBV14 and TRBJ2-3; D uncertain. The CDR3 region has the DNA TGTGCCAGCAGCCAGGGCTTTTGGGTGGCAGATACGCAGTATTTT. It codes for CASSQGFWVADTQYF.